The next 22 T cell receptor beta chains were all read from a single sample in a study of blood T cell repertoires in COVID-19. Some clones are missing from TCRdb's copy, which holds only in-frame ones; the method was immunoSEQ multiplex PCR. The sample holds 13,000 to 15,000 clones, roughly 80% seen once. Source material: peripheral blood. The receptor source for this set is a man aged 40-49 years with active or convalescent COVID-19.

This chain connects TRBV4-3 to TRBJ1-1; D possibly corresponds to TRBD1 (6 bases). Germline loops: CDR1 LGHNA, CDR2 YSLEER. Trimming shortened V by 4 bases and J by 5 bases, and 11 bases separated the two germline ends. The CDR3 sequence is 13 residues long. The CDR3 bases are TGCGCCAGCAGCCGAACAGGGAGTACTGAAGCTTTCTTT. It yields the protein CASSRTGSTEAFF.

This chain uses TRBV7-3 with TRBJ2-3; weak D call: TRBD2 (5 bases). V was shortened by 8 bases and J by 4 bases, with 13 bases between the two germline ends. CDR1 is SGHTA, CDR2 FQGTGA, per germline. This CDR3 region has 13 residues. CDR3 residues: CASGEIFSDTQYF. Written as DNA, the CDR3 is TGTGCCAGCGGGGAGATTTTCTCAGATACGCAGTATTTT.

A single count supports this clone. This chain joins TRBV28 and TRBJ2-1, with D possibly TRBD2 on 7 matching bases. The CDR3 extends over 16 amino acids. Germline CDR1 MDHEN, CDR2 SYDVKM. Deletions cut 10 bases from V and 12 bases from J, with 31 bases between. CDR3 in amino acids: CATRDSKIGGGARQFF. The CDR3 DNA follows: TGTGCCACAAGGGACTCCAAAATAGGTGGGGGGGCGAGGCAGTTCTTC.

The chain links TRBV2 to TRBJ2-1, with 10 positions matching TRBD1. In germline, CDR1 is SNHLY, CDR2 FYNNEI. The CDR3 runs to 15 residues. The ends lost 6 bases at V and 6 bases at J; junction bases unmatched: 8. The DNA of the CDR3 is TGTGCCAGCAGAATTCGACAGGGGGCTATCAATGAGCAGTTCTTC. Its protein is CASRIRQGAINEQFF.

V is TRBV2 and J is TRBJ2-5; TRBD1 agrees at 8 bases. V shed 5 bases, J shed 5 bases, and the junction held 10 bases outside the gene matches. The CDR3 sequence is 15 residues long. Per germline, CDR1 SNHLY and CDR2 FYNNEI. The CDR3 here is CASSTTGVGTETQYF. The CDR3 bases are TGTGCCAGCAGTACGACAGGGGTCGGTACGGAGACCCAGTACTTC.

The V gene is TRBV4-3, the J gene TRBJ2-5, with D tentatively TRBD2 (5 bases). This CDR3 comprises 13 residues. Trimming pared 0 bases from V and 8 bases from J, leaving 10 bases between. CDR1 is LGHNA, CDR2 YSLEER, per germline. CDR3 DNA sequence: TGCGCCAGCAGCCAAGATTTACTAGAAACCCAGTACTTC. This codes for CASSQDLLETQYF.

The rearrangement links TRBV29-1 to TRBJ1-1; D uncertain. Trimming left V 4 bases short and J 3 bases short, with 15 bases between. Germline V lookup: CDR1 SQVTM, CDR2 ANQGSEA. This CDR3 has 14 amino acids. The CDR3 reads CSVVLAPGDTEAFF. The CDR3 DNA sequence: TGCAGCGTTGTTCTGGCCCCCGGGGACACTGAAGCTTTCTTT.

V usage is TRBV14 and J usage is TRBJ1-1; D might be TRBD1 (5 bases). Looked up from germline, CDR1 is SGHDN and CDR2 is FVKESK. V was pared by 0 bases and J by 4 bases, with 15 bases between. CDR3 length equals 16 residues. CDR3 loop: CASSQEGVGLVTEAFF. In nucleotides, the CDR3 is TGTGCCAGCAGCCAAGAGGGTGTGGGGCTTGTCACTGAAGCTTTCTTT.

This clone was seen just once. The chain joins TRBV18 to TRBJ1-5, with TRBD1 as a possible D gene (6 bases). V dropped 3 bases and J dropped 2 bases, with 11 bases sitting between them. This CDR3 region has 15 residues. The germline V gene has CDR1 KGHSH and CDR2 LQKENI. The CDR3 bases are TGTGCCAGCTCACCGGACAGACCGGGCAATCAGCCCCAGCATTTT. It codes for CASSPDRPGNQPQHF.

The rearrangement uses TRBV21-1 and TRBJ1-3; the DNA was not used to check the table's D call, TRBD1. TRBV21-1 is classified as a pseudogene. There are 16 residues in the CDR3. The CDR3 here is CASSKVAGVSGNTIYF. DNA of the CDR3: TGTGCCAGCAGCAAAGTGGCAGGGGTATCTGGAAACACCATATATTTT.

V and J are TRBV18 and TRBJ2-5, with D possibly TRBD1 on 6 matching bases. Trimming pared 3 bases from V and 2 bases from J, leaving 7 bases between. CDR3 size: 13 residues. Germline CDR1 reads KGHSH; CDR2 reads LQKENI. CDR3 protein: CASSPGTQETQYF. The CDR3 DNA sequence: TGTGCCAGCTCACCGGGGACACAAGAGACCCAGTACTTC.

This clone was observed a single time. The chain couples TRBV18 to TRBJ1-3; D ambiguous. This CDR3 region has 15 residues. Germline V lookup: CDR1 KGHSH, CDR2 LQKENI. The V gene lost 3 bases and the J gene lost 3 bases, with 12 bases spanning the gap. CDR3 DNA sequence: TGTGCCAGCTCACCGTCCCCAGGTGGTGGAAACACCATATATTTT. This translates into CASSPSPGGGNTIYF.

The chain carries TRBV3-1 (or the pseudogene TRBV3-2) and TRBJ1-1, with no clear D. Trimming cost V 4 bases and J 6 bases, with 15 bases left between them. The CDR3 has 14 amino acids. Per germline, CDR1 LGHDT and CDR2 YNNKEL (reference sequence). The CDR3 spells CASSRGEFSSEAFF. CDR3 nucleotides: TGTGCCAGCAGCCGTGGGGAGTTTAGTTCTGAAGCTTTCTTT.

The V call is TRBV25-1, the J call TRBJ2-3; 7 bases match TRBD2. After removal of 4 bases from V and 0 bases from J, the junction contained 4 bases not matched to a gene. CDR1 and CDR2 from the germline V gene are MGHDK and SYGVNS. The CDR3 has 15 residues. The CDR3 DNA follows: TGTGCCAGCAGTGCTTACGGGGGGAGCACAGATACGCAGTATTTT. As protein: CASSAYGGSTDTQYF.

The chain joins TRBV7-2 to TRBJ1-1; D is uncertain. Trimming left V 5 bases short and J 0 bases short, with 16 bases between. The length of the CDR3 is 16 residues. Per the germline V gene, CDR1 is SGHTA and CDR2 is FQGNSA. The CDR3 coding sequence is TGTGCCAGCAGCCACCATCTATTAACAGTGAACACTGAAGCTTTCTTT. This gives the protein CASSHHLLTVNTEAFF.

About this clone: It may be a read error: a sequence one base away is much more abundant. The V call is TRBV4-1, the J call TRBJ2-5; D is possibly TRBD2 (5 bases). The CDR3 has 15 residues. The V end lost 3 bases, the J end lost 9 bases, and 20 bases lay between the germline ends. CDR1 and CDR2 (germline): MGHRA, YSYEKL. The CDR3 reads CASSQEESPSEAQYF. In nucleotides, the CDR3 is TGCGCCAGCAGCCAGGAGGAAAGCCCGAGTGAGGCCCAGTACTTC.

Details on this clone: The junction differs from germline at one of its ends, possibly a read error. This sequence joins TRBV19 and TRBJ2-3, with TRBD2 matching 9 bases. This CDR3 contains 14 residues. The germline gives CDR1 LNHDA, CDR2 SQIVND (reference sequence). The CDR3 here is CASRIAGDRDTQYF. The CDR3 region has the DNA TGTGCCAGTAGGATAGCGGGGGACCGGGATACGCAGTATTTT. The full variable domain, with the rest looked up from reference TRBV19 and TRBJ2-3, is DGGITQSPKYLFRKEGQNVTLSCEQNLNHDAMYWYRQDPGQGLRLIYYSQIVNDFQKGDIAEGYSVSREKKESFPLTVTSAQKNPTAFYLCASRIAGDRDTQYFGPGTRLTVL.

The chain combines TRBV14 with TRBJ2-7, with D tentatively TRBD1 (5 bases). Germline V lookup: CDR1 SGHDN, CDR2 FVKESK. Deletions cut 0 bases from V and 0 bases from J, with 24 bases between. This CDR3 spans 20 amino acids. CDR3 bases: TGTGCCAGCAGCCAAGAATCTGGACGGGTTGGGGCGATGAGCTCCTACGAGCAGTACTTC. Residues: CASSQESGRVGAMSSYEQYF.

This clone has only a few counts. The J gene is TRBJ2-7, the V gene TRBV6-5; 8 bases are shared with TRBD1. Germline V gives CDR1 MNHEY, CDR2 SVGAGI. V gave up 2 bases and J gave up 7 bases; unmatched junction bases: 13. This CDR3 comprises 16 residues. This CDR3 is CASSYDRFDRGSEQYF. The CDR3 DNA reads TGTGCCAGCAGTTACGACCGATTCGACAGGGGTAGTGAGCAGTACTTC.

The V call is TRBV12-3 or TRBV12-4, the J call TRBJ1-2; D uncertain. V was trimmed by 6 bases and J by 10 bases, leaving 12 bases between them. The CDR3 length is 11 residues. The CDR3 loop reads CASSLGGLYTF. As DNA, the CDR3 is TGTGCCAGCAGCCTGGGAGGGCTCTACACCTTC.

This chain uses TRBV6-6 with TRBJ2-7, with D possibly TRBD1 on 6 matching bases. Trimming cost V 5 bases and J 5 bases, with 16 bases left between them. This CDR3 has 14 amino acids. Germline V gives CDR1 MNHNY, CDR2 SVGAGI (reference sequence). The CDR3 DNA reads TGTGCCAGCAGTCCCAGGGGACCTACTAACGAGCAGTACTTC. Amino acid sequence: CASSPRGPTNEQYF.

J is TRBJ2-3 and V is TRBV9; TRBD2 agrees at 10 bases. Germline lookup yields CDR1 SGDLS and CDR2 YYNGEE. Trimming took 4 bases from V and 1 from J; bases not matched to a gene: 6. The CDR3 spans 16 residues. For the CDR3, the DNA is TGTGCCAGCAGCCCCCTGCTAGCGGGGGGCACAGATACGCAGTATTTT. Its translation: CASSPLLAGGTDTQYF.